This T cell receptor beta chain was obtained from a study of T-cell reconstitution after alpha-beta-depleted transplantation in children. The CDR3 totals 13 residues. The germline V gene encodes CDR1 SQVTM and CDR2 ANQGSEA. Trimming pared 2 bases from V and 7 bases from J, leaving 15 bases between. The TCRbeta library was prepared with unique molecular identifiers. TCRdb called the PCR reads again in MiXCR, with one record for every CDR3 protein. Here the sample spans roughly 350,000 distinct CDR3 sequences, under 20% being singletons. J is TRBJ2-7 and V is TRBV29-1, with a weak D call TRBD2 (6 bases). This material consisted of PBMCs, mostly from graft donor cells, taken 360 days after TCRalphabeta/CD19-depleted stem cell transplant. The TCR originated in a male patient between 2 and 10 years old who had a stem cell transplant for acute lymphoblastic leukemia, so the T cells may come from the graft donor. DNA of the CDR3: TGCAGCGTTGAACCGACGGAGGGTTTAGAGCAGTACTTC. Protein product: CSVEPTEGLEQYF.